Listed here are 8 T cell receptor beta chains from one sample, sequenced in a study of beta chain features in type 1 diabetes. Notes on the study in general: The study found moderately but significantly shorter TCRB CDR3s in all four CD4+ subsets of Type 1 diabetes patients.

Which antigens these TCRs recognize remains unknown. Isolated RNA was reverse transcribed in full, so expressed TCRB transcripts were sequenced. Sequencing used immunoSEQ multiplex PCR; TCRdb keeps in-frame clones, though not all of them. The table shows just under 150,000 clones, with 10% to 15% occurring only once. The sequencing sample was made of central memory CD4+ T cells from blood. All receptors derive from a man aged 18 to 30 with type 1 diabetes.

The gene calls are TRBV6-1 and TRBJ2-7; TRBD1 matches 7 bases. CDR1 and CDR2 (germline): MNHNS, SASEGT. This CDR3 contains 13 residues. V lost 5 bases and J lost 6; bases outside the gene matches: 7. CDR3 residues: CASSTGARGEQYF. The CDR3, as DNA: TGTGCCAGCAGTACAGGGGCCCGGGGCGAGCAGTACTTC.

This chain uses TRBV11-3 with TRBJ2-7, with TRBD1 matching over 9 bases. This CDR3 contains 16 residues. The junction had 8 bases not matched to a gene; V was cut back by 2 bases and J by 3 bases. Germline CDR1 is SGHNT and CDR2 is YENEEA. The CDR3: CASSLSAGQGNYEQYF. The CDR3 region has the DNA TGTGCCAGCAGCTTATCCGCGGGACAGGGTAACTACGAGCAGTACTTC.

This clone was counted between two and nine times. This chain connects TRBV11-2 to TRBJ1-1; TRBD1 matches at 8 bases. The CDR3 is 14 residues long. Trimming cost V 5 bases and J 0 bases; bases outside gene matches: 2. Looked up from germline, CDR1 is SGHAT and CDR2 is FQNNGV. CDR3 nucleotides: TGTGCCAGCAGCCTACAGGGGGTGAACACTGAAGCTTTCTTT. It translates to CASSLQGVNTEAFF.

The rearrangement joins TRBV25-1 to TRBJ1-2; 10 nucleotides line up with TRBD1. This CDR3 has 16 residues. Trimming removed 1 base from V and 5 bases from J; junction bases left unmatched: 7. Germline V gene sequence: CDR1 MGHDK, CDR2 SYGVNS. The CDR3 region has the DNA TGTGCCAGCAGTGAATCGACAGGGGGCGGATCGTATGGCTACACCTTC. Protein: CASSESTGGGSYGYTF.

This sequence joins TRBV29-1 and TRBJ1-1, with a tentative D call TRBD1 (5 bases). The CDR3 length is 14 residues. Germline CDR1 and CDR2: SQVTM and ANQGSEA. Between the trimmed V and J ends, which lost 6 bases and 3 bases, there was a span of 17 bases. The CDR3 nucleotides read TGCAGCGTGAAGGTGGGGGGGTCCGACACTGAAGCTTTCTTT. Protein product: CSVKVGGSDTEAFF.

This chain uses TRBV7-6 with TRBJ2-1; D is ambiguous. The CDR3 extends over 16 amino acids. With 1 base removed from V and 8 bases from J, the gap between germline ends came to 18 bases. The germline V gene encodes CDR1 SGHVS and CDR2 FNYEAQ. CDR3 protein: CASSLGFGQDFDEQFF. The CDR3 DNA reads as TGTGCCAGCAGCTTAGGGTTTGGCCAGGATTTCGATGAGCAGTTCTTC.

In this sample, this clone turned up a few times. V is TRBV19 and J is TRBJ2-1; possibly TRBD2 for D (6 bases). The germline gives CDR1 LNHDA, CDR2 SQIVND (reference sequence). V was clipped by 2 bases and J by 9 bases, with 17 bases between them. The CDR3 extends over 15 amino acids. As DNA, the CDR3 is TGTGCCAGTAGTATACCGACAGTCCGAGCGGGTGAGCAGTTCTTC. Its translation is CASSIPTVRAGEQFF.

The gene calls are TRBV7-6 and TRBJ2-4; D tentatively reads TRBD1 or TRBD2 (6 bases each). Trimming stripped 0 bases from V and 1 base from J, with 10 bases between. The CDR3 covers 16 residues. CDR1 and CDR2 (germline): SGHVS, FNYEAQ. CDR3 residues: CASSLARGVAKNIQYF. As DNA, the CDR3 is TGTGCCAGCAGCTTAGCGAGGGGGGTGGCCAAAAACATTCAGTACTTC. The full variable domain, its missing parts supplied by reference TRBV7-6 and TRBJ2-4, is GAGVSQSPRYKVTKRGQDVALRCDPISGHVSLYWYRQALGQGPEFLTYFNYEAQQDKSGLPNDRFSAERPEGSISTLTIQRTEQRDSAMYRCASSLARGVAKNIQYFGAGTRLSVL.